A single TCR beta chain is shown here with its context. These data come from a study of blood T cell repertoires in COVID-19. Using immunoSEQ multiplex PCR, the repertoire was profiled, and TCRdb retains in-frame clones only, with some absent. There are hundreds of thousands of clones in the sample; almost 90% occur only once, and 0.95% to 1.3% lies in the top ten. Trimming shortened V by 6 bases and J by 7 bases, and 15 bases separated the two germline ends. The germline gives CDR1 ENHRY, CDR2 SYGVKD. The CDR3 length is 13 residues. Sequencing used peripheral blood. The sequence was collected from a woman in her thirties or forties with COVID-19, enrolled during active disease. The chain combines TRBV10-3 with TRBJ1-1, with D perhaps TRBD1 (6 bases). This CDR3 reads CAISLVEQGEAFF. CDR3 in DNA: TGTGCCATCAGCCTAGTTGAACAGGGTGAAGCTTTCTTT.